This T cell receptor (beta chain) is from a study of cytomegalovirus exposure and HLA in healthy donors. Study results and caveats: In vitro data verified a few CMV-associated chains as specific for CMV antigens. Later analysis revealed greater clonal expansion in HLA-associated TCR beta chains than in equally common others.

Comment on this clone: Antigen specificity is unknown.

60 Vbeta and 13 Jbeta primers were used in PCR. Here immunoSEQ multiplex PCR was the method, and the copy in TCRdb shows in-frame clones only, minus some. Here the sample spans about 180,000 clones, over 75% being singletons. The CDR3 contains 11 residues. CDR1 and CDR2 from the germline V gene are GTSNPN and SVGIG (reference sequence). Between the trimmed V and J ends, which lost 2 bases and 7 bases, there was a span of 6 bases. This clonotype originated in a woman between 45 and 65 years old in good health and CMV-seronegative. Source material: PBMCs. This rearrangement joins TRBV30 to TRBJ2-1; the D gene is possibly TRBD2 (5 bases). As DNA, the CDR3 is TGTGCCTGGAGTCGAGGGAATGAGCAGTTCTTC. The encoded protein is CAWSRGNEQFF.